This T cell receptor (beta chain) was recorded in a study of blood T cell repertoires in COVID-19. Turning to the study itself: Samples came from the United States, Italy and Spain, spanning acute and convalescent COVID-19.

The study counted Cohort 3 donors as recovered given two negative PCRs, clearance, or symptom resolution. This clone was seen repeatedly, ten times or more. TCRdb's table, derived via immunoSEQ multiplex PCR, lists solely in-frame clones and lacks some. Of about 410,000 clones listed, over 85% are singletons. The clonotype originates from a woman younger than 45 who had recovered from COVID-19. Material: PBMCs or T cells enriched from blood (not recorded which).

The chain's CDR3 is CASRRIDNSPLHF. CDR3 DNA: TGTGCCAGCAGGCGTATTGATAATTCACCCCTCCACTTT. This sequence joins TRBV28 and TRBJ1-6; D not resolved. The germline V gene encodes CDR1 MDHEN and CDR2 SYDVKM. Trimming removed 6 bases from V and 5 bases from J, with 8 bases in between. The CDR3 consists of 13 residues.